These T cell receptor beta chains were read from a single sample in a study of T cell repertoires in cytomegalovirus infection. TCRdb re-called the reads with MiXCR, one entry per CDR3 protein. The table shows roughly 200,000 distinct CDR3 sequences, with about a sixth occurring only once. Input material: CD8+ T cells from PBMCs. The receptors derive from a human donor in good health (CMV status not recorded). Some clones in this sample may be carry-over from other donors' samples. Each CDR3 is given with its conserved first and last residue. Each record gives: V gene, J gene, D gene, clone size, CDR3 DNA, CDR3 protein. A D gene is named only where the DNA matches it firmly. Expanded clones get a size class; other rows say once, few or many, or leave the size out.

v_gene: TRBV7-2; j_gene: TRBJ1-2; d_gene: -; abundance: few; CDR3nt: TGTGCCGGGGGTCGCCGGGGTGTCTCTGGCTACACCTTC; CDR3aa: CAGGRRGVSGYTF
v_gene: TRBV4-1; j_gene: TRBJ2-7; d_gene: -; abundance: few; CDR3nt: TGCGCCAGCAGCCAGGGCAGAACCTACGAGCAGTACTTC; CDR3aa: CASSQGRTYEQYF
v_gene: TRBV4-2; j_gene: TRBJ2-7; d_gene: -; abundance: few; CDR3nt: TGTGCCAGCAGCCAAGATCGATTAGCGGCCCCCGAGCAGTACTTC; CDR3aa: CASSQDRLAAPEQYF
v_gene: TRBV7-3; j_gene: TRBJ2-1; d_gene: TRBD2; abundance: few; CDR3nt: TGTGCCAGCAGCTTATCGTCACTAGCGGGGGATGGTGAGCAGTTCTTC; CDR3aa: CASSLSSLAGDGEQFF
v_gene: TRBV12-3/TRBV12-4; j_gene: TRBJ2-2; d_gene: TRBD2; abundance: -; CDR3nt: TGTGCCAGCAGTTCCCCCCACAGCGGGGGGACGAACACCGGGGAGCTGTTTTTT; CDR3aa: CASSSPHSGGTNTGELFF
v_gene: TRBV7-9; j_gene: TRBJ1-5; d_gene: TRBD1; abundance: few; CDR3nt: TGTGCCAGCAGCTCCTCGGGACAGGGGATAGATCGTGACCAGCCCCAGCATTTT; CDR3aa: CASSSSGQGIDRDQPQHF
v_gene: TRBV27; j_gene: TRBJ1-1; d_gene: TRBD1; abundance: -; CDR3nt: TGTGCCAGCGGAGGGACAGGGGGTTTAGCTTTCTTT; CDR3aa: CASGGTGGLAFF
v_gene: TRBV12-3/TRBV12-4; j_gene: TRBJ1-3; d_gene: -; abundance: many; CDR3nt: TGTGCCAGCAGTTTAAAACCATACTCTGGAAACACCATATATTTT; CDR3aa: CASSLKPYSGNTIYF
v_gene: TRBV12-3/TRBV12-4; j_gene: TRBJ1-4; d_gene: -; abundance: -; CDR3nt: TGTGCCACAGGGGATGGGGAAAAACTGTTTTTT; CDR3aa: CATGDGEKLFF
v_gene: TRBV7-2; j_gene: TRBJ2-7; d_gene: TRBD1; abundance: -; CDR3nt: TGTGCCAGCAGCCCGTTGGGACAGGGGGCCTACGAGCAGTACTTC; CDR3aa: CASSPLGQGAYEQYF
v_gene: TRBV7-6; j_gene: TRBJ2-1; d_gene: -; abundance: -; CDR3nt: TGTGCCAGCAGGGACAGTTTGAATGAGCAGTTCTTC; CDR3aa: CASRDSLNEQFF
v_gene: TRBV25-1; j_gene: TRBJ1-6; d_gene: -; abundance: few; CDR3nt: TGTGCCAGCAGTGACCCGACGGACTATAATTCACCCCCCCACTTT; CDR3aa: CASSDPTDYNSPPHF
v_gene: TRBV4-1; j_gene: TRBJ2-1; d_gene: -; abundance: large; CDR3nt: TGCGCCAGCAGCCAAGTGGGGGCAAAACCAGGGTACAATGAGCAGTTCTTC; CDR3aa: CASSQVGAKPGYNEQFF
v_gene: TRBV12-3/TRBV12-4; j_gene: TRBJ2-3; d_gene: -; abundance: few; CDR3nt: TGTGCCAGCAGTCAGTTAGATAAGGATACGCAGTATTTT; CDR3aa: CASSQLDKDTQYF
v_gene: TRBV7-6; j_gene: TRBJ1-1; d_gene: -; abundance: -; CDR3nt: TGTGCCAGCAGCCCAGGGACTCGGACTGAAGCTTTCTTT; CDR3aa: CASSPGTRTEAFF
v_gene: TRBV7-9; j_gene: TRBJ2-3; d_gene: -; abundance: -; CDR3nt: TGTGCCAGCAGCTCAAGGAACACAGATACGCAGTATTTT; CDR3aa: CASSSRNTDTQYF
v_gene: TRBV13; j_gene: TRBJ2-1; d_gene: -; abundance: -; CDR3nt: TGTGCCAGCAGCTCGTTCGGTTTAGGGGGGTACAATGAGCAGTTCTTC; CDR3aa: CASSSFGLGGYNEQFF
v_gene: TRBV12-3/TRBV12-4; j_gene: TRBJ1-2; d_gene: -; abundance: -; CDR3nt: TGTGCCAGCAGTCCGAGGGCCAGCCCTAACTATGGCTACACCTTC; CDR3aa: CASSPRASPNYGYTF
v_gene: TRBV7-9; j_gene: TRBJ1-2; d_gene: -; abundance: few; CDR3nt: TGTGCCAGCAGCCGAACGGAGGGCTACACCTTC; CDR3aa: CASSRTEGYTF
v_gene: TRBV7-7; j_gene: TRBJ2-2; d_gene: -; abundance: -; CDR3nt: TGTGCTAGCAGCTTAGATCTAGCGAACACCGGGGAGCTGTTTTTT; CDR3aa: CASSLDLANTGELFF
v_gene: TRBV28; j_gene: TRBJ2-5; d_gene: -; abundance: -; CDR3nt: TGTGCCAGCAGTTTCCGGGGGACCCAGTACTTC; CDR3aa: CASSFRGTQYF
v_gene: TRBV10-3; j_gene: TRBJ2-1; d_gene: -; abundance: once; CDR3nt: TGTGCCATCAGTGAGTCCAACGTAGAAAAGGTCGAAGGCTCGTTCTTC; CDR3aa: CAISESNVEKVEGSFF
v_gene: TRBV23-1; j_gene: TRBJ2-7; d_gene: -; abundance: -; CDR3nt: TGCGCCAGCAGTTCCACCGGGACGGATCGTTTCTTCCACGAGCAGTACTTC; CDR3aa: CASSSTGTDRFFHEQYF
v_gene: TRBV13; j_gene: TRBJ2-7; d_gene: -; abundance: -; CDR3nt: TGTGCCAGCACGAGCAGCCGGACCGGCGCTTCCTACGAGCAGTACTTC; CDR3aa: CASTSSRTGASYEQYF
v_gene: TRBV7-9; j_gene: TRBJ2-2; d_gene: TRBD2; abundance: -; CDR3nt: TGTGCCAGCAGCTTGATAGCGGGGCTGTGGTTGACCGGGGAGCTGTTTTTT; CDR3aa: CASSLIAGLWLTGELFF
v_gene: TRBV7-2; j_gene: TRBJ2-7; d_gene: -; abundance: -; CDR3nt: TGTGCCAGCAGCGAACAGGGCTCCTACGAGCAGTACTTC; CDR3aa: CASSEQGSYEQYF
v_gene: TRBV28; j_gene: TRBJ1-2; d_gene: TRBD1; abundance: few; CDR3nt: TGTGCCAGCAGTTCGCCCGGGACAGGGGGCGAGGACTATGGCTACACCTTC; CDR3aa: CASSSPGTGGEDYGYTF
v_gene: TRBV7-9; j_gene: TRBJ2-3; d_gene: TRBD1; abundance: few; CDR3nt: TGTGCCAGCAGCGGCCGGGACAGGGAAGTTGGAGATACGCAGTATTTT; CDR3aa: CASSGRDREVGDTQYF
v_gene: TRBV4-3; j_gene: TRBJ2-7; d_gene: -; abundance: -; CDR3nt: TGCGCCAGCAGCCAAGCCCGGACCTCGTACGAGCAGTACTTC; CDR3aa: CASSQARTSYEQYF
v_gene: TRBV20-1; j_gene: TRBJ1-1; d_gene: TRBD1; abundance: once; CDR3nt: TGCAGTGCTAGAGTACAGCCCGGGACAGGGAGAGTAGTTGAAGCTTTCTTT; CDR3aa: CSARVQPGTGRVVEAFF
v_gene: TRBV28; j_gene: TRBJ1-4; d_gene: -; abundance: many; CDR3nt: TGTGCCAGCAGGTTAGACAGTGCAACTAATGAAAAACTGTTTTTT; CDR3aa: CASRLDSATNEKLFF
v_gene: TRBV7-6; j_gene: TRBJ2-1; d_gene: TRBD2; abundance: medium-sized; CDR3nt: TGTGCCAGCAGCTTAGCGCCCCCATCTAGCGGGGGGAACAATGAGCAGTTCTTC; CDR3aa: CASSLAPPSSGGNNEQFF
v_gene: TRBV6-6; j_gene: TRBJ2-2; d_gene: -; abundance: -; CDR3nt: TGTGCCAGCAGTTACGGGGGGCCCGGGGAGCTGTTTTTT; CDR3aa: CASSYGGPGELFF
v_gene: TRBV7-2; j_gene: TRBJ2-5; d_gene: TRBD2; abundance: few; CDR3nt: TGTGCCAGCAGCTCCCATACCGGGGGGACCGACCGGGAGACCCAGTACTTC; CDR3aa: CASSSHTGGTDRETQYF
v_gene: TRBV6-2/TRBV6-3; j_gene: TRBJ2-1; d_gene: -; abundance: few; CDR3nt: TGTGCCAGCAGTTACGGGGTCCTGCAGTTCTTC; CDR3aa: CASSYGVLQFF
v_gene: TRBV7-2; j_gene: TRBJ1-2; d_gene: -; abundance: few; CDR3nt: TGTGCCAGCATAAGGGGAATGGCTGGCTACACCTTC; CDR3aa: CASIRGMAGYTF
v_gene: TRBV7-9; j_gene: TRBJ1-4; d_gene: -; abundance: many; CDR3nt: TGTGCCAGCAGCTTTGGCGGTGAAAAACTGTTTTTT; CDR3aa: CASSFGGEKLFF
v_gene: TRBV7-2; j_gene: TRBJ1-2; d_gene: -; abundance: few; CDR3nt: TGTGCCAGCAGCTTAGCTGGGATTAGGGCAGGCTGGTACTATGGCTACACCTTC; CDR3aa: CASSLAGIRAGWYYGYTF
v_gene: TRBV9; j_gene: TRBJ2-1; d_gene: TRBD2; abundance: -; CDR3nt: TGTGCCAGCAGCGGGCTAGCGGAAGAGCAGTTCTTC; CDR3aa: CASSGLAEEQFF
v_gene: TRBV28; j_gene: TRBJ1-4; d_gene: -; abundance: -; CDR3nt: TGTGCCAGCAGTTTGAAGTTTAGTAATGAAAAACTGTTTTTT; CDR3aa: CASSLKFSNEKLFF
v_gene: TRBV2; j_gene: TRBJ2-3; d_gene: TRBD1; abundance: -; CDR3nt: TGTGCCAGCAGTCCGTCGGGGACAGGGTTTTTCTCAGATACGCAGTATTTT; CDR3aa: CASSPSGTGFFSDTQYF
v_gene: TRBV5-6; j_gene: TRBJ2-1; d_gene: -; abundance: few; CDR3nt: TGTGCCAGCAGCTTACAACGTGGCCAGGTCGTCGGGGAGCAGTTCTTC; CDR3aa: CASSLQRGQVVGEQFF
v_gene: TRBV6-5; j_gene: TRBJ1-6; d_gene: -; abundance: few; CDR3nt: TGTGCCAGCAGTTACCGGGGGGCAGTAGGGAGAGGCCTCCACTTT; CDR3aa: CASSYRGAVGRGLHF
v_gene: TRBV6-2/TRBV6-3; j_gene: TRBJ2-2; d_gene: -; abundance: -; CDR3nt: TGTGCCAGCAGTTACTTAGACGGTAGGAACACCGGGGAGCTGTTTTTT; CDR3aa: CASSYLDGRNTGELFF
v_gene: TRBV29-1; j_gene: TRBJ2-1; d_gene: -; abundance: -; CDR3nt: TGCAGCGTTGAAACAGTATACAATGAGCAGTTCTTC; CDR3aa: CSVETVYNEQFF
v_gene: TRBV7-8; j_gene: TRBJ1-1; d_gene: -; abundance: many; CDR3nt: TGTGCCAGCAGCTCTTCAGGGAAACCTGAAGCTTTCTTT; CDR3aa: CASSSSGKPEAFF